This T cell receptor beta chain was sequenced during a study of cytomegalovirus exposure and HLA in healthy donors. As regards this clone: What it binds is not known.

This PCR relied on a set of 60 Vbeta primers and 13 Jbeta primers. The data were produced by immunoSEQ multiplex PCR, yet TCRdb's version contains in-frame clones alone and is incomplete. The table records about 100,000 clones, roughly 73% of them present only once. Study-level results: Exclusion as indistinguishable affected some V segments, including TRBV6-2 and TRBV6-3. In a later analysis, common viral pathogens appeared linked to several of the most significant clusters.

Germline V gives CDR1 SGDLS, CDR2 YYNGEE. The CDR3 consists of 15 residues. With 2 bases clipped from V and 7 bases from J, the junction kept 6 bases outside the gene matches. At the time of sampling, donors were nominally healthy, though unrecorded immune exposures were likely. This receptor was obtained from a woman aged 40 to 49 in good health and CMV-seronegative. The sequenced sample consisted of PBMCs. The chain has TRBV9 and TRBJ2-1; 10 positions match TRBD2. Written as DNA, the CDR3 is TGTGCCAGCAGCGTGGAAGCGGGGGGGCGGAATGAGCAGTTCTTC. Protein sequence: CASSVEAGGRNEQFF.